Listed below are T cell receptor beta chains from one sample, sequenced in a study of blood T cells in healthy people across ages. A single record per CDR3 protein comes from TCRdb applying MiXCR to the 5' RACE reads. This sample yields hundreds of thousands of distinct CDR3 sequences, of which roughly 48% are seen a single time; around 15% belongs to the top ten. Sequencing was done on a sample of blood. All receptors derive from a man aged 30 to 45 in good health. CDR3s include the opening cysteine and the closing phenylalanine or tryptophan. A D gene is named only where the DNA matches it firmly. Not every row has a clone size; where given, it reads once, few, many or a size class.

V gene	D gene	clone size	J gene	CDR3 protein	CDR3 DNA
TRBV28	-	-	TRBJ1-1	CASSSEGLNTEAFF	TGTGCCAGCAGTTCGGAGGGGTTGAACACTGAAGCTTTCTTT
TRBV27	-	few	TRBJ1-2	CASSLRRVGAYGYTF	TGTGCCAGCAGTTTAAGGAGGGTCGGGGCCTATGGCTACACCTTC
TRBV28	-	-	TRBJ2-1	CASSLPYRHRPDSSYNEQFF	TGTGCCAGCAGTTTACCATACCGACACCGGCCAGATAGCTCCTACAATGAGCAGTTCTTC
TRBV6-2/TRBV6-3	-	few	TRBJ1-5	CASRPVPGDQPQHF	TGTGCCAGCAGACCTGTCCCTGGGGATCAGCCCCAGCATTTT
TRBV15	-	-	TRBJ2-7	CATSRVGRAYEQYF	TGTGCCACCAGCAGAGTTGGCCGGGCCTACGAGCAGTACTTC
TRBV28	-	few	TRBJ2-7	CASSSPGVAYEQYF	TGTGCCAGCAGTTCCCCAGGGGTGGCCTACGAGCAGTACTTC
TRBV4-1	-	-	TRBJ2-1	CASSQEGRYNEQFF	TGCGCCAGCAGCCAAGAAGGGCGCTACAATGAGCAGTTCTTC
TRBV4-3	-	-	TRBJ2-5	CASSPLSGTQETQYF	TGCGCCAGCAGCCCCCTCTCGGGGACACAAGAGACCCAGTACTTC
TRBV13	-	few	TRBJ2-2	CASSPLPETGELFF	TGTGCCAGCAGCCCCCTCCCCGAAACCGGGGAGCTGTTTTTT
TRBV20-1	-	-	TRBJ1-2	CSARDPTQNYGYTF	TGCAGTGCTAGAGACCCGACGCAAAACTATGGCTACACCTTC
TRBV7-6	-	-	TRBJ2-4	CASSPEAGALAKNIQYF	TGTGCCAGCAGCCCGGAGGCCGGGGCTCTAGCCAAAAACATTCAGTACTTC
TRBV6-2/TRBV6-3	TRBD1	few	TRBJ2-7	CASRLGQGTDEQYF	TGTGCCAGCAGACTTGGACAGGGAACGGACGAGCAGTACTTC
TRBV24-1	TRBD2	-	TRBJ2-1	CATSDPTSGGPQFF	TGTGCCACCAGTGACCCGACTAGCGGGGGGCCGCAGTTCTTC
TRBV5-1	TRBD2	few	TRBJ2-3	CASSQWTSGGRSTDTQYF	TGCGCCAGCAGCCAATGGACTAGCGGGGGTCGGAGCACAGATACGCAGTATTTT
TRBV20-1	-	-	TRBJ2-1	CSARGEAVGVYNEQFF	TGCAGTGCCCGGGGCGAGGCTGTGGGGGTCTACAATGAGCAGTTCTTC